This TCR beta chain came from a study of cytomegalovirus exposure and HLA in healthy donors. It was with 60 Vbeta and 13 Jbeta primers that the PCR ran. Here immunoSEQ multiplex PCR was the method, and the copy in TCRdb shows in-frame clones only, minus some. The sample holds around 87,000 clones, 65% to 85% seen once. Between the trimmed V and J ends, which lost 6 bases and 4 bases, there was a span of 16 bases. The germline CDR1 and CDR2 sequences are MNHNS and SASEGT. The CDR3 totals 15 residues. The TCR originated in a girl aged 2-10 years in good health and CMV-seropositive. The gene calls are TRBV6-1 and TRBJ2-1; possibly TRBD2 for D (6 bases). Material for sequencing was PBMCs. The chain's CDR3 is CASSALGGQYNEQFF. The CDR3 DNA sequence: TGTGCCAGCAGCGCCCTGGGGGGTCAATACAATGAGCAGTTCTTC.